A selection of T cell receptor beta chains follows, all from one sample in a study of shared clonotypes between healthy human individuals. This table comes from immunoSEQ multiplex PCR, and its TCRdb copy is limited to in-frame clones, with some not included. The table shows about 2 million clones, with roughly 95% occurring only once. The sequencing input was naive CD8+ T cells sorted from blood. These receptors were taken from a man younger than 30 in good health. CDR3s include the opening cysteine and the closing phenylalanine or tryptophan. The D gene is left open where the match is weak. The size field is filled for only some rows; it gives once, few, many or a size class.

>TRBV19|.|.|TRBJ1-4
TGTGCCAGTAGTTTGCAGGGATCTAATGAAAAACTGTTTTTT
CASSLQGSNEKLFF
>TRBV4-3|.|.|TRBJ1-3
TGCGCCAGCAGCCAAGATTCACCGGATACCTCTGGAAACACCATATATTTT
CASSQDSPDTSGNTIYF
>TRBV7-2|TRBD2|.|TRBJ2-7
TGTGCCAGCAGCTTGGGGGGGAGTGACTACCGGTCTTACGAGCAGTACTTC
CASSLGGSDYRSYEQYF
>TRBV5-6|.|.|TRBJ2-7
TGTGCCAGCAGCTTCGGGAACGAGCAGTACTTC
CASSFGNEQYF
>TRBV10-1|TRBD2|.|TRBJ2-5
TGCGCCAGCAGTGTTTCGCGGGAGTGCGTACATGAAGAGACCCAGTACTTC
CASSVSRECVHEETQYF
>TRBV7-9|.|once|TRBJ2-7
TGTGCCAGCAGCCTACCCCCACAGGGAGGGTACGAGCAGTACTTC
CASSLPPQGGYEQYF
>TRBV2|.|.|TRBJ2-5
TGTGCCAGCAGTGAAGCGCTTCTTGGATCAGAGACCCAGTACTTC
CASSEALLGSETQYF
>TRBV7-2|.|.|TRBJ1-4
TGTGCCAGCAGCTTAGCGGGACTATCCGGTCGTGAAAAACTGTTTTTT
CASSLAGLSGREKLFF
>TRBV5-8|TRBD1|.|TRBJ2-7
TGTGCCAGCAGCTTGGAGACAGGGATGTACGAGCAGTACTTC
CASSLETGMYEQYF
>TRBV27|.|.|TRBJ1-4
TGTGCCAGCAGTAAGACAGTTTCAAATGAAAAACTGTTTTTT
CASSKTVSNEKLFF
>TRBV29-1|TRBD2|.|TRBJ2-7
TGCAGCGCGGTCGGGGGGGGTGGCTCCTACGAGCAGTACTTC
CSAVGGGGSYEQYF
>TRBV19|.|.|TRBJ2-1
TGTGCCAGCTCCAGAAACTTATTCAATGAGCAGTTCTTC
CASSRNLFNEQFF
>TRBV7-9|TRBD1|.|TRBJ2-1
TGTGCCAGCAGCCCGGACAGGACATCCTACAATGAGCAGTTCTTC
CASSPDRTSYNEQFF
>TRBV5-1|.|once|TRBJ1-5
TGCGCCAGCAGCGGTCCGGGACACAATTTTAGCAATCAGCCCCAGCATTTT
CASSGPGHNFSNQPQHF